This TCR beta chain derives from a study of cytomegalovirus exposure and HLA in healthy donors. Looking at the study overall: Early on, a data release was issued that held some 85 million unique TCRs from HLA-typed donors.

PCR employed 60 Vbeta and 13 Jbeta primers. Method: immunoSEQ multiplex PCR; TCRdb's copy keeps in-frame clones and lacks some. Of roughly 120,000 clones listed, over 6.5% are singletons. The table lists this clone with a few counts. Antigen unknown. V lost 2 bases, J lost 3 bases, and 2 bases stayed unmatched. Germline V gene data show CDR1 as SGHRS and CDR2 as YFSETQ. This CDR3 spans 15 amino acids. Study observations and caveats: In a later analysis, roughly 17,000 TCR beta sequences were associated with HLA alleles at 0.05 false discovery rate. Sequences of the TCR beta chain were said to predict the HLA-A and HLA-B alleles of most subjects accurately.

The sequence was collected from a woman between 40 and 55 years old in good health and CMV-seropositive. The chain couples TRBV5-1 to TRBJ2-2, with 9 nucleotides matching TRBD1. The sample was PBMCs. The DNA of the CDR3 is TGCGCCAGCAGCTTTGGACAGGGGTACACCGGGGAGCTGTTTTTT. It is translated as CASSFGQGYTGELFF.